These 24 T cell receptor beta chains were all obtained from the same sample, sequenced in a study of CD8 T cells in Susac syndrome. Reverse transcription of about 0.45 to 1 ug RNA was performed with random hexamers. TCRdb analysed the immunoSEQ multiplex PCR reads with MiXCR anew, one entry per CDR3 protein. The profile shows tens of thousands of distinct CDR3 sequences, just over 95% of them singletons. The material sequenced was CD4+ T cells from PBMCs. The receptors originated from a human donor with multiple sclerosis.

The rearrangement uses TRBV30 and TRBJ1-3; no clear D gene. Germline V gene sequence: CDR1 GTSNPN, CDR2 SVGIG (reference sequence). The CDR3 has 11 residues. Trimming shortened V by 0 bases and J by 7 bases, and 4 bases separated the two germline ends. CDR3 nucleotides: TGTGCCTGGAGTGTCCGTAACACCATATATTTT. Amino acids: CAWSVRNTIYF.

The gene calls are TRBV29-1 and TRBJ2-7; TRBD1 matches 8 bases. The CDR3 is 15 amino acids. The trim removed 6 bases at V and 0 bases at J, leaving 10 bases unmatched. Germline lookup yields CDR1 SQVTM and CDR2 ANQGSEA. Written as DNA, the CDR3 is TGCAGCGTCCGGAGGGGACAGGACGTCTCCTACGAGCAGTACTTC. Translation: CSVRRGQDVSYEQYF.

CDR3 in amino acids: CASSDGGWGSPLHF. Here the CDR3 DNA reads TGTGCCAGCAGCGACGGGGGTTGGGGTTCACCCCTCCACTTT. V usage is TRBV3-1 and J usage is TRBJ1-6, with D possibly TRBD1 on 5 matching bases. Germline assignment: CDR1 LGHDT and CDR2 YNNKEL (reference sequence). The V end lost 5 bases, the J end lost 9 bases, and 14 bases lay between the germline ends. The CDR3 runs to 14 residues.

The chain carries TRBV7-2 and TRBJ1-6, with 7 nucleotides matching TRBD1. This CDR3 has 15 amino acids. The V and J ends lost 5 bases and 5 bases, in that order; junction bases with no gene match: 6. Germline V gene data show CDR1 as SGHTA and CDR2 as FQGNSA. The CDR3 here is CASSRTTGNNSPLHF. CDR3 in DNA: TGTGCCAGCAGCCGCACGACAGGGAATAATTCACCCCTCCACTTT.

The genes are TRBV20-1 and TRBJ1-5; a weak D match, TRBD1 (6 bases). The CDR3 runs to 15 residues. Germline CDR1 and CDR2: DFQATT and SNEGSKA (reference sequence). V lost 0 bases and J 5 bases, leaving 14 bases between the germline ends. The CDR3: CSARDALGGDQPQHF. As DNA, the CDR3 is TGCAGTGCTAGAGATGCCCTGGGGGGCGATCAGCCCCAGCATTTT.

The chain has TRBV6-2 or TRBV6-3 and TRBJ1-6, with 10 bases lining up with TRBD1. The CDR3 covers 15 residues. The ends lost 4 bases at V and 10 bases at J; junction bases unmatched: 7. Germline values: CDR1 MNHEY, CDR2 SVGEGT. CDR3 loop: CASSFRQGAESPLHF. DNA of the CDR3: TGTGCCAGCAGTTTCCGACAGGGGGCTGAGTCACCCCTCCACTTT.

The rearrangement joins TRBV4-2 to TRBJ2-1, with TRBD1 matching 7 bases. Germline V gene sequence: CDR1 LGHNA, CDR2 YNFKEQ. Trimming removed 0 bases from V and 2 bases from J; junction bases left unmatched: 7. This CDR3 has 17 residues. CDR3 sequence (DNA): TGTGCCAGCAGCCAAGATTACCGGACAGGTCCCTACAATGAGCAGTTCTTC. Amino acids: CASSQDYRTGPYNEQFF.

The chain has TRBV29-1 and TRBJ2-1; D is perhaps TRBD1 (6 bases). V lost 7 bases and J 6 bases, leaving 22 bases between the germline ends. Germline V gene lookup returns CDR1 SQVTM and CDR2 ANQGSEA. The CDR3 length is 15 residues. CDR3 sequence reads: CSAEPPQGNFNEQFF. The CDR3 nucleotides are TGCAGCGCCGAACCCCCACAGGGAAATTTCAATGAGCAGTTCTTC.

This chain connects TRBV11-3 to TRBJ2-5; maybe TRBD2 (5 bases). V was clipped by 5 bases and J by 5 bases, with 15 bases between them. Germline values: CDR1 SGHNT, CDR2 YENEEA. The CDR3 spans 14 residues. The CDR3 bases are TGTGCCAGCAGCCTCTGGACTCGCGGGGAGACCCAGTACTTC. Translation: CASSLWTRGETQYF. The complete variable domain, with remaining parts taken from reference TRBV11-3 and TRBJ2-5, reads EAGVVQSPRYKIIEKKQPVAFWCNPISGHNTLYWYLQNLGQGPELLIRYENEEAVDDSQLPKDRFSAERLKGVDSTLKIQPAELGDSAVYLCASSLWTRGETQYFGPGTRLLVL.

This chain joins TRBV7-9 and TRBJ2-7; 9 bases agree with TRBD1. V shed 4 bases, J shed 6 bases, and the junction held 7 bases outside the gene matches. The CDR3 is 14 residues long. Per the germline V gene, CDR1 is SEHNR and CDR2 is FQNEAQ (reference sequence). CDR3 nucleotides: TGTGCCAGCAGCTATCCCGGGACAGGGCTCGAGCAGTACTTC. This translates into CASSYPGTGLEQYF.

The V and J genes are TRBV28 and TRBJ1-2, with D possibly being TRBD1 (5 bases). V was pared by 2 bases and J by 8 bases, with 18 bases between. The CDR3 loop spans 15 amino acids. In germline, CDR1 is MDHEN, CDR2 SYDVKM. The CDR3, as DNA: TGTGCCAGCAGTTTAATCACGCTCGGGGCGCGCGGCTACACCTTC. This translates into CASSLITLGARGYTF.

V gene TRBV7-2 combines with J gene TRBJ2-1, with 10 positions matching TRBD2. The CDR3 spans 14 residues. The V gene's germline CDR1 is SGHTA and CDR2 FQGNSA. V trimming: 5 bases; J trimming: 5 bases; junction bases outside the gene matches: 3. CDR3 sequence: CASSPSGGDNEQFF. The CDR3 nucleotides are TGTGCCAGCAGCCCCAGCGGGGGGGACAATGAGCAGTTCTTC.

The J gene is TRBJ1-2, the V gene TRBV18, with D hard to call. Germline CDR1 reads KGHSH; CDR2 reads LQKENI. V was clipped by 4 bases and J by 8 bases, with 17 bases between them. The CDR3 runs to 14 residues. This CDR3 reads CASSQGPGTGGYTF. The CDR3 nucleotides read TGTGCCAGCTCACAAGGGCCGGGTACGGGAGGCTACACCTTC.

The chain combines TRBV30 with TRBJ2-7; D ambiguous. Germline CDR1 is GTSNPN and CDR2 is SVGIG (reference sequence). V was cut by 3 bases and J by 2 bases, with 8 bases left in between. The CDR3 contains 12 residues. The CDR3 loop reads CAWRGIPYEQYF. Here the CDR3 DNA reads TGTGCCTGGAGGGGCATCCCCTACGAGCAGTACTTC.

The chain uses TRBV12-3 or TRBV12-4 and TRBJ1-6; maybe TRBD1 (5 bases). Trimming removed 6 bases from V and 5 bases from J, with 17 bases in between. This CDR3 has 16 amino acids. Here the CDR3 DNA reads TGTGCCAGCAGAACTCCCGCAGGGTCTAATAATTCACCCCTCCACTTT. Its protein product is CASRTPAGSNNSPLHF.

This clonotype was seen a handful of times. CDR3 in amino acids: CASSPGLAGLYEQYF. As DNA, the CDR3 is TGCGCCAGCAGCCCGGGTCTAGCGGGGCTTTACGAGCAGTACTTC. V and J are TRBV5-1 and TRBJ2-7, with TRBD2 matching 9 bases. The CDR3 runs to 15 residues. Losses at the gene ends were 4 bases for V and 4 bases for J; bases not matched to a gene: 9. Germline CDR1 reads SGHRS; CDR2 reads YFSETQ.

V gene TRBV7-2 combines with J gene TRBJ2-3; TRBD1 aligns across 8 bases. V was pared by 4 bases and J by 3 bases, with 3 bases of the junction left unmatched. The CDR3 runs to 14 residues. Per germline, CDR1 SGHTA and CDR2 FQGNSA. CDR3 loop: CASSSGGATDTQYF. CDR3 DNA: TGTGCCAGCAGCTCAGGGGGCGCAACAGATACGCAGTATTTT.

This clonotype appeared once. DNA for the CDR3: TGTGCCACAGACGGCGGTCGCACTGAAGCTTTCTTT. Translated: CATDGGRTEAFF. V is TRBV7-2 and J is TRBJ1-1; the D is unclear. Germline V gene lookup returns CDR1 SGHTA and CDR2 FQGNSA. V lost 10 bases, J lost 4 bases, and 13 bases lay in between. The CDR3 length is 12 residues.

The chain carries TRBV30 and TRBJ2-1, with D unresolved. V lost 2 bases to trimming and J lost 3 bases, with 14 bases between them. From germline, CDR1 is GTSNPN and CDR2 SVGIG (reference sequence). The CDR3 runs to 15 residues. The CDR3 spells CAWSSPGRYYNEQFF. In DNA form, the CDR3 reads TGTGCCTGGAGTAGTCCCGGCCGGTACTACAATGAGCAGTTCTTC.

The chain has TRBV20-1 and TRBJ2-5; 9 bases agree with TRBD1. Germline CDR1 and CDR2: DFQATT and SNEGSKA (reference sequence). V lost 8 bases and J lost 5; bases outside the gene matches: 15. CDR3 length equals 15 residues. This chain's CDR3 is CSSGGRGQGRETQYF. The CDR3 nucleotides are TGCAGTTCCGGAGGACGCGGACAGGGGCGGGAGACCCAGTACTTC.

This chain links TRBV27 with TRBJ2-3; D is perhaps TRBD1 or TRBD2 (6 bases each). CDR1 and CDR2 from the germline V gene are MNHEY and SMNVEV (reference sequence). This CDR3 has 14 residues. V was trimmed by 2 bases and J by 4 bases, leaving 10 bases between them. In DNA form, the CDR3 reads TGTGCCAGCAGTTTAAGGGGGGCGTCAGATACGCAGTATTTT. Translating it yields CASSLRGASDTQYF.

The chain employs TRBV4-1 and TRBJ1-1; no firm D call. Germline lookup yields CDR1 MGHRA and CDR2 YSYEKL. The CDR3 extends over 16 amino acids. Trimming took off 1 base at V and 8 bases at J, with 20 bases between the two ends. In DNA form, the CDR3 reads TGCGCCAGCAGCCAAGCGGGTAGGCGCCGGGTACCCGAAGCTTTCTTT. Protein sequence: CASSQAGRRRVPEAFF.

The sample holds one count of this clonotype. J is TRBJ2-2 and V is TRBV9; D ambiguous. V lost 4 bases, J lost 7 bases, and 8 bases lay in between. This CDR3 region has 12 residues. The germline CDR1 and CDR2 sequences are SGDLS and YYNGEE. The CDR3 nucleotides read TGTGCCAGCAGCCCCCCGAACGGGGAGCTGTTTTTT. It codes for CASSPPNGELFF.

The rearrangement uses TRBV6-1 and TRBJ2-5, with D tentatively TRBD2 (5 bases). V was shortened by 6 bases and J by 0 bases, with 20 bases between the two germline ends. This CDR3 has 17 amino acids. Germline assignment: CDR1 MNHNS and CDR2 SASEGT. This CDR3 reads CASSQAALMSYQETQYF. In DNA, the CDR3 is TGTGCCAGCAGCCAAGCGGCTCTTATGTCGTACCAAGAGACCCAGTACTTC.